A single sample gave rise to the 27 T cell receptor beta chains below, sequenced in a study of naive and memory T cell subsets. The beta constant-region primer was an equimolar mix of two oligonucleotides covering TRBC1 and TRBC2. Nested alpha and beta constant-region primers with the SP2 primer drove four PCR rounds on ligated cDNA. Using its own MiXCR run on the UMI-ligation and nested PCR reads, TCRdb lists one record per CDR3 protein. The sample has 130,000 or so distinct CDR3 sequences; over 30% are singletons. Source material: central memory CD4+ T cells from blood. The origin of the receptors is a human donor in good health.

The CDR3 nucleotides read TGCAGCGTTGTATTAGTGGGAGGGCCGGGGGATGAGCAGTTCTTC. This sequence encodes CSVVLVGGPGDEQFF. The chain employs TRBV29-1 and TRBJ2-1, with 7 positions matching TRBD2. The CDR3 spans 15 residues. V was clipped by 4 bases and J by 8 bases; unmatched bases: 14. CDR1 and CDR2 (germline): SQVTM, ANQGSEA.

The table lists this clonotype with a few counts. The chain uses TRBV5-1 and TRBJ2-4, with D hard to call. Germline V lookup: CDR1 SGHRS, CDR2 YFSETQ. The CDR3 consists of 13 residues. V shed 0 bases and J shed 8 bases, with 9 bases lying between them. This chain's CDR3 is CASSLGPPDIQYF. In DNA form, the CDR3 reads TGCGCCAGCAGCTTGGGGCCTCCGGACATTCAGTACTTC.

The genes are TRBV28 and TRBJ2-1; TRBD2 matches 10 bases. Trimming cost V 4 bases and J 7 bases; bases outside gene matches: 7. The CDR3 runs 15 residues. CDR1 and CDR2 (germline): MDHEN, SYDVKM. Here the CDR3 reads CASSYTGLAQNEQFF. The CDR3 nucleotides are TGTGCCAGCAGTTATACGGGACTAGCGCAGAATGAGCAGTTCTTC.

V usage is TRBV20-1 and J usage is TRBJ2-7; a possible D gene is TRBD2 (5 bases). CDR1 and CDR2 (germline): DFQATT, SNEGSKA (reference sequence). The germline V and J ends were trimmed by 4 bases and 7 bases, with 17 bases remaining between them. This CDR3 is built from 13 residues. The CDR3 nucleotides read TGCAGTGCTAACACCGGAGGAGTCAGAGAGCAGTACTTC. Translation: CSANTGGVREQYF.

CDR3 in amino acids: CASTPGSGRASGANVLTF. CDR3 bases: TGTGCCAGCACCCCGGGCAGCGGGAGGGCCTCTGGGGCCAACGTCCTGACTTTC. The chain carries TRBV12-3 or TRBV12-4 and TRBJ2-6; 10 bases match TRBD2. V dropped 7 bases and J dropped 0; count of bases not matched to a gene: 9. The length of the CDR3 is 18 residues.

This clonotype was observed a single time. V is TRBV18 and J is TRBJ1-2, with D unclear. The CDR3 contains 13 residues. Looked up from germline, CDR1 is KGHSH and CDR2 is LQKENI. Trimming shortened V by 2 bases and J by 6 bases, and 10 bases separated the two germline ends. The CDR3 nucleotides read TGTGCCAGCTCACCAAACAGTATCGATGGCTACACCTTC. Translating it yields CASSPNSIDGYTF.

The DNA of the CDR3 is TGTGCCAGCAGCCGAGATCGTTCCGGTGAAAAACTGTTTTTT. Encoded protein: CASSRDRSGEKLFF. The chain uses TRBV7-2 and TRBJ1-4; D gene unclear. Trimming left V 5 bases short and J 7 bases short, with 14 bases between. This CDR3 is 14 amino acids long. CDR1 is SGHTA and CDR2 is FQGNSA in the germline V gene. The complete variable domain, with remaining parts taken from reference TRBV7-2 and TRBJ1-4, reads GAGVSQSPSNKVTEKGKDVELRCDPISGHTALYWYRQSLGQGLEFLIYFQGNSAPDKSGLPSDRFSAERTGGSVSTLTIQRTQQEDSAVYLCASSRDRSGEKLFFGSGTQLSVL.

V is TRBV12-3 or TRBV12-4 and J is TRBJ2-3, with TRBD2 matching over 9 bases. V was clipped by 4 bases and J by 3 bases; unmatched bases: 8. The CDR3 is 16 residues long. In nucleotides, the CDR3 is TGTGCCAGCAGTTCCCCCTGGCGGGAGGGTACAGATACGCAGTATTTT. Protein sequence: CASSSPWREGTDTQYF.

This clonotype was observed a handful of times. V usage is TRBV5-5 and J usage is TRBJ2-2; D is possibly TRBD2 (5 bases). Trimming left V 4 bases short and J 4 bases short, with 17 bases between. The CDR3 runs to 16 residues. CDR1 and CDR2 (germline): SGHKS, YYEKEE (reference sequence). CDR3 in amino acids: CASSHLERTGTGELFF. As DNA, the CDR3 is TGTGCCAGCAGCCACTTAGAGCGGACGGGCACCGGGGAGCTGTTTTTT.

This rearrangement joins TRBV9 to TRBJ2-2, with 10 bases aligning to TRBD1. CDR3 size: 15 residues. The V gene's germline CDR1 is SGDLS and CDR2 YYNGEE. V gave up 3 bases and J gave up 5 bases; unmatched junction bases: 4. The CDR3 loop reads CASSAGQGGTGELFF. CDR3 coding DNA: TGTGCCAGCAGCGCTGGACAGGGGGGGACCGGGGAGCTGTTTTTT.

This clonotype came up many times. The chain employs TRBV6-6 and TRBJ2-2; no firm D call. The length of the CDR3 is 16 residues. The V end was cut by 3 bases, the J end by 0 bases, with 11 bases between. From germline, CDR1 is MNHNY and CDR2 SVGAGI (reference sequence). The CDR3 protein is CASSYFQATNTGELFF. CDR3 coding DNA: TGTGCCAGCAGTTATTTTCAGGCTACGAACACCGGGGAGCTGTTTTTT.

J is TRBJ2-1 and V is TRBV6-1; TRBD2 matches 9 bases. This CDR3 region has 15 residues. CDR1 MNHNS and CDR2 SASEGT come from the germline V gene. J gave up 2 bases and V 7 bases, and 6 bases lay outside the gene matches. The CDR3 DNA is TGTGCCAGCATAAGCGGGAGGCGCGCCTACAATGAGCAGTTCTTC. It yields the protein CASISGRRAYNEQFF.

The V gene is TRBV28, the J gene TRBJ1-6; no firm D call. The germline CDR1 and CDR2 sequences are MDHEN and SYDVKM. CDR3 length equals 18 residues. The V end was cut by 5 bases, the J end by 3 bases, with 20 bases between. CDR3 nucleotide sequence: TGTGCCAGCAGTCCGATAATGAGTTCGATAAACTATAATTCACCCCTCCACTTT. This translates into CASSPIMSSINYNSPLHF.

This chain links TRBV5-5 with TRBJ2-7; D is undetermined. The CDR3 totals 12 residues. The ends were cut back, 0 bases at V and 7 bases at J, with 8 bases in the middle. CDR1 is SGHKS, CDR2 YYEKEE, per germline (reference sequence). CDR3 residues: CASSLELGEQYF. In DNA, the CDR3 is TGTGCCAGCAGCTTGGAGCTAGGGGAGCAGTACTTC.

This clonotype has more than one count but fewer than ten. This chain uses TRBV30 with TRBJ2-1; 11 bases are shared with TRBD2. The CDR3 spans 13 residues. The ends lost 2 bases at V and 15 bases at J; junction bases unmatched: 9. Germline V gene lookup returns CDR1 GTSNPN and CDR2 SVGIG (reference sequence). The CDR3 protein is CAWSSFSGRATFF. The CDR3 DNA follows: TGTGCCTGGAGTTCATTTAGCGGGAGGGCCACGTTCTTC.

The chain is built from TRBV6-1 and TRBJ2-3; maybe TRBD1 (5 bases). This CDR3 has 18 residues. V dropped 5 bases and J dropped 0 bases, with 21 bases sitting between them. CDR1 and CDR2 (germline): MNHNS, SASEGT. The CDR3 here is CASSSGTARGYSTDTQYF. CDR3 DNA: TGTGCCAGCAGTTCAGGAACAGCAAGGGGCTACAGCACAGATACGCAGTATTTT.

The table lists this clonotype with a few counts. The V and J genes are TRBV4-3 and TRBJ2-1; possibly TRBD2 for D (6 bases). Looked up from germline, CDR1 is LGHNA and CDR2 is YSLEER. V lost 3 bases and J 10 bases, leaving 19 bases between the germline ends. This CDR3 is built from 15 residues. CDR3 protein: CASSQGLGGAREQFF. In nucleotides, the CDR3 is TGCGCCAGCAGCCAGGGTCTAGGAGGGGCAAGGGAGCAGTTCTTC.

This clonotype was seen a few times. This chain connects TRBV7-2 to TRBJ2-7, with 11 bases identical to TRBD2. Germline V gives CDR1 SGHTA, CDR2 FQGNSA. J was trimmed by 6 bases and V by 2 bases; bases with no gene match: 6. The CDR3 is 15 residues long. Here the CDR3 reads CASSLTTSGRGEQYF. The CDR3 DNA follows: TGTGCCAGCAGCTTAACTACTAGCGGGAGAGGCGAGCAGTACTTC.

This chain connects TRBV6-1 to TRBJ2-1; the match to TRBD2 covers 10 bases. Germline lookup yields CDR1 MNHNS and CDR2 SASEGT. Unmatched junction bases numbered 4, after V lost 5 bases and J lost 9 bases. There are 13 residues in the CDR3. The CDR3 loop reads CASSLAGDAEQFF. For the CDR3, the DNA is TGTGCCAGCAGTCTAGCGGGAGACGCTGAGCAGTTCTTC.

The rearrangement joins TRBV18 to TRBJ2-3; D gene uncertain. Germline values: CDR1 KGHSH, CDR2 LQKENI. V gave up 6 bases and J gave up 6 bases, with 19 bases separating them. This CDR3 spans 15 amino acids. CDR3 nucleotides: TGTGCCAGCTCCCCCGTTAGGCCAACCGATGATACGCAGTATTTT. Its protein product is CASSPVRPTDDTQYF.

The V and J genes are TRBV28 and TRBJ2-7; D is possibly TRBD1 (6 bases). The CDR3 contains 12 residues. V dropped 6 bases and J dropped 7 bases, with 13 bases sitting between them. In germline, CDR1 is MDHEN, CDR2 SYDVKM. The CDR3 spells CASSAGQWEQYF. CDR3 DNA: TGTGCCAGCAGCGCAGGACAGTGGGAGCAGTACTTC.

This clonotype showed up many times. The gene calls are TRBV29-1 and TRBJ1-5; D perhaps matches TRBD1 (6 bases). This CDR3 is built from 13 residues. Trimming removed 5 bases at V and 7 bases at J, with 15 bases between. The germline CDR1 and CDR2 sequences are SQVTM and ANQGSEA. CDR3 nucleotide sequence: TGCAGCGTTAGCCAGGGGATGGAGCAGCCCCAGCATTTT. Translated: CSVSQGMEQPQHF.

This clonotype occurred a few times. The CDR3: CASSSGLVEQFF. In DNA, the CDR3 is TGTGCCAGCAGCTCGGGACTGGTTGAGCAGTTCTTC. The chain uses TRBV7-2 and TRBJ2-1; D possibly corresponds to TRBD2 (6 bases). The length of the CDR3 is 12 residues. The germline V and J ends were trimmed by 4 bases and 9 bases, with 10 bases remaining between them. The germline gives CDR1 SGHTA, CDR2 FQGNSA.

J is TRBJ2-3 and V is TRBV4-3; 8 bases fit TRBD1. Germline V gives CDR1 LGHNA, CDR2 YSLEER. The CDR3 totals 17 residues. The ends lost 1 base at V and 2 bases at J; junction bases unmatched: 8. In nucleotides, the CDR3 is TGCGCCAGCAGCCAAGTACCCGGACAGGGAAACACAGATACGCAGTATTTT. Residues: CASSQVPGQGNTDTQYF.

This clonotype was detected a few times. The chain links TRBV4-3 to TRBJ2-7; the D gene is possibly TRBD2 (6 bases). CDR1 LGHNA and CDR2 YSLEER come from the germline V gene. The V gene lost 0 bases and the J gene lost 3 bases, with 9 bases spanning the gap. The CDR3 loop spans 14 amino acids. CDR3 sequence: CASSQEWGVYEQYF. Written as DNA, the CDR3 is TGCGCCAGCAGCCAAGAATGGGGGGTCTACGAGCAGTACTTC.

The V gene is TRBV29-1, the J gene TRBJ2-7; D could derive from TRBD1 or TRBD2 (6 bases each). The CDR3 is 14 residues long. Deletions cut 6 bases from V and 2 bases from J, with 17 bases between. Germline CDR1 is SQVTM and CDR2 is ANQGSEA. CDR3 nucleotide sequence: TGCAGCGTCCTCCGCCCGGGGGCTACCTACGAGCAGTACTTC. It specifies CSVLRPGATYEQYF.

The chain is built from TRBV6-5 and TRBJ2-3; D may match TRBD1 or TRBD2 (6 bases each). Trimming cost V 0 bases and J 3 bases, with 13 bases left between them. Germline V CDR1 and CDR2: MNHEY, SVGAGI. CDR3 size: 16 residues. This CDR3 reads CASSYSGGMRTDTQYF. The CDR3 DNA follows: TGTGCCAGCAGTTACTCAGGGGGGATGAGGACAGATACGCAGTATTTT.